The present entry profiles one T cell receptor beta chain with its context. Its matching antigen is unknown. Eight separate reactions per sample yielded the cDNA. Molecular identifiers with 6-nucleotide sample barcodes were added during cDNA synthesis via template switching. With the 5' RACE reads reprocessed, TCRdb shows one record per CDR3 protein and no DNA. Recorded for this sample: around 410,000 distinct CDR3 sequences. This specimen comes from a study of monozygotic twins with inflammatory bowel disease. Study-wide findings and caveats: Lower TCRbeta diversity (inverse Simpson) was seen in IBD patients than in healthy co-twins.

This CDR3 comprises 17 residues. Germline CDR1 is MDHEN and CDR2 is SYDVKM. The chain combines TRBV28 with TRBJ2-3; the D call of TRBD1 rests on TCRdb alone, since no DNA is present to check it. This clonotype was sampled from a human donor with ulcerative colitis or Crohn's disease, or a healthy co-twin of an affected twin (not recorded which). Sequenced material: blood. This CDR3 is CASSLGRFGTNTDTQYF.